This TCR beta chain originates from a study of glioma-infiltrating T cells. The iRepertoire nested amplicon-rescue multiplex PCR amplified TCR alpha and beta CDR3s from RNA. From the multiplex PCR reads, TCRdb called clonotypes with MiXCR, one entry per CDR3 protein. Among 300,000 to 450,000 distinct CDR3 sequences listed, roughly 41% were seen once. The CDR3 sequence is 18 residues long. V dropped 1 base and J dropped 0; count of bases not matched to a gene: 8. The V gene's germline CDR1 is DFQATT and CDR2 SNEGSKA (reference sequence). Sequenced material: glioma tissue, nonneoplastic brain tissue, or PBMCs (not recorded which). The source of this sequence is a human donor with low-grade glioma or glioblastoma, undergoing nonglioma brain surgery, or in good health (not recorded which). This chain joins TRBV20-1 and TRBJ1-5, with 11 bases that match TRBD1. This chain's CDR3 is CSARGGTGGFYSNQPQHF. As DNA, the CDR3 is TGCAGTGCTAGAGGCGGGACAGGGGGGTTTTATAGCAATCAGCCCCAGCATTTT.